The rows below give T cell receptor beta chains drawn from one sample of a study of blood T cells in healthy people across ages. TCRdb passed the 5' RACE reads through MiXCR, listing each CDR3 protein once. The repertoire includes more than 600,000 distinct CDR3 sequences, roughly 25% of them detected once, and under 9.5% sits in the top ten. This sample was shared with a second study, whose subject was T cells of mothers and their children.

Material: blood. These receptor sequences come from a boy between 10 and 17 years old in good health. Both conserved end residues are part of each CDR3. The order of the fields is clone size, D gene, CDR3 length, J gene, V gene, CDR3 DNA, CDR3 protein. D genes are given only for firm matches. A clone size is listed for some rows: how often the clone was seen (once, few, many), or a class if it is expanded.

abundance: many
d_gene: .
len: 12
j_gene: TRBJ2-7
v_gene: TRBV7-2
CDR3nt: TGTGCCAGCAGGGGGGAACTGTACGAGCAGTACTTC
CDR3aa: CASRGELYEQYF

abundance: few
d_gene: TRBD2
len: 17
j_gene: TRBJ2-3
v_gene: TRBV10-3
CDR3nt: TGTGCCATCAGTGAGTCGAATGGAGCGGGGGGCACAGATACGCAGTATTTT
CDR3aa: CAISESNGAGGTDTQYF

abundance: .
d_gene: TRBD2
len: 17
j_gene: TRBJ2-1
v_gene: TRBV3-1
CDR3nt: TGTGCCAGCAGCCAAGATGCGGCTAGCGGGAGACACAATGAGCAGTTCTTC
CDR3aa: CASSQDAASGRHNEQFF

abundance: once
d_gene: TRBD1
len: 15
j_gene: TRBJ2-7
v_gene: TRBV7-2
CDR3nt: TGTGCCAGCAGCTTTCGGACAGGGGGAACCTACGAGCAGTACTTC
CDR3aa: CASSFRTGGTYEQYF

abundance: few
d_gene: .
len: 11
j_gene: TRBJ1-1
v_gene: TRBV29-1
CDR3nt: TGCAGCGTGGGGAGAAATGATGAAGCTTTCTTT
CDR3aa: CSVGRNDEAFF

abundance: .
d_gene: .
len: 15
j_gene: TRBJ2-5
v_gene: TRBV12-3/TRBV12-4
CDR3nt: TGTGCCAGCAGTTTGGGGCACGGGGGCAGGGAGACCCAGTACTTC
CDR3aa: CASSLGHGGRETQYF

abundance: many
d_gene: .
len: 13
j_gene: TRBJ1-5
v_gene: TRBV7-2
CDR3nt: TGTGCCAGCAGCTTAGCGGGGGATCAGCCCCAGCATTTT
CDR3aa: CASSLAGDQPQHF

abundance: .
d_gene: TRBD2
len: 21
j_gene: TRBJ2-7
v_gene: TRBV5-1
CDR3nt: TGCGCCAGCAGCTTAATCCGGGGGGGGGGAGGTTTGGTCAGGACTCTCCACGAGCAGTACTTC
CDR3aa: CASSLIRGGGGLVRTLHEQYF

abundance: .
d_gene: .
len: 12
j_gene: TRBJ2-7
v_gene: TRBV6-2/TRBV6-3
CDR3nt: TGTGCCAGCAGTTGGCCAAGCGGCGAGCAGTACTTC
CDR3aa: CASSWPSGEQYF

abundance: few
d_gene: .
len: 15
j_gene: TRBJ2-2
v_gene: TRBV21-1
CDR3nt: TGTGCCAGCAGCAAAGGGGGGTCGAACACCGGGGAGCTGTTTTTT
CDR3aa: CASSKGGSNTGELFF

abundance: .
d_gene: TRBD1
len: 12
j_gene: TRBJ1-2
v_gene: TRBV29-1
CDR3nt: TGCAGCGTCGACACAGGGGGCTTGGGCTACACCTTC
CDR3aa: CSVDTGGLGYTF

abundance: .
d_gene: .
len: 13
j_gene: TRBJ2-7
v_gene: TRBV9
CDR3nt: TGTGCCAGCAGCGCCGGTGCCCACTACGAGCAGTACTTC
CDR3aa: CASSAGAHYEQYF

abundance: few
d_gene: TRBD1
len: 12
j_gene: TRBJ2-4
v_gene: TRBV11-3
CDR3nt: TGTGCCAGCAGCCCGCTGGGACAGCAACAGTACTTC
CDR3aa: CASSPLGQQQYF

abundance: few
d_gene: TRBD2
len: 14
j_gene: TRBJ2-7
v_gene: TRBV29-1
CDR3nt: TGCAGCGCTGCGGGAGGACACTCCCGCTACGAGCAGTACTTC
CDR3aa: CSAAGGHSRYEQYF

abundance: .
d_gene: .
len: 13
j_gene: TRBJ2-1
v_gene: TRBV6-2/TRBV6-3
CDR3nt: TGTGCCAGCAGTTATAGGACAGATAATGAGCAGTTCTTC
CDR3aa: CASSYRTDNEQFF

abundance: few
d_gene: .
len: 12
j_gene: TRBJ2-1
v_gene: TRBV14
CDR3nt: TGTGCCAGCAGCCAAGAGGGTGATGAGCAGTTCTTC
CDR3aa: CASSQEGDEQFF

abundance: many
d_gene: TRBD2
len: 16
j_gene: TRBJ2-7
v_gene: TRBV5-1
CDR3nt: TGCGCCAGCAGCCCGGGACTAGCGGGAGTCACCTACGAGCAGTACTTC
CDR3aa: CASSPGLAGVTYEQYF

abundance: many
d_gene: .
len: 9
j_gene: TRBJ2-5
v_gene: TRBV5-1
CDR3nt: TGCGCCAGCCGAGAGACCCAGTACTTC
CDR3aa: CASRETQYF

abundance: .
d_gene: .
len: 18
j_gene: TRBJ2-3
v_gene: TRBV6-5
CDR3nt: TGTGCCAGCAGTTACTCAGGGGGCGGGAGCCCTAGCACAGATACGCAGTATTTT
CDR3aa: CASSYSGGGSPSTDTQYF

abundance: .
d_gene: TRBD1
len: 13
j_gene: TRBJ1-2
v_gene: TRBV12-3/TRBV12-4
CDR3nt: TGTGCCAGCAGGCTGACAGGGTCTAATGGCTACACCTTC
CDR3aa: CASRLTGSNGYTF

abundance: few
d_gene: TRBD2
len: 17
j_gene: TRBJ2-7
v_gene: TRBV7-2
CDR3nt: TGTGCCAGCAGCTTACGGACGGCCGGGACTAGCGTTTACGAGCAGTACTTC
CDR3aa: CASSLRTAGTSVYEQYF

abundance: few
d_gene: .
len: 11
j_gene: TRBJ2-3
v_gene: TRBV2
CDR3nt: TGTGCCAGTGGGACCACAGATACGCAGTATTTT
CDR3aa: CASGTTDTQYF

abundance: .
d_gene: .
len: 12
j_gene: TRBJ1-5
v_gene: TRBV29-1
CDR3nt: TGCAGCGTTAGGATGAGTGAGGGGACCCAGCATTTT
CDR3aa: CSVRMSEGTQHF

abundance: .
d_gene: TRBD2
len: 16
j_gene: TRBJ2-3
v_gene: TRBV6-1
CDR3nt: TGTGCCAGCAGGTCCCTTCCGGGACTAGCGACAGATACGCAGTATTTT
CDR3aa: CASRSLPGLATDTQYF

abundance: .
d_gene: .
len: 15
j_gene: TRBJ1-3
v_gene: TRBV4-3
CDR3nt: TGCGCCAGCAGCCAAGATCCCAGCTCTGGAAACACCATATATTTT
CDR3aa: CASSQDPSSGNTIYF

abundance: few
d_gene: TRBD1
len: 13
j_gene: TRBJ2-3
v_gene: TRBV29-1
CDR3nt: TGCAGCGCCGAACAGGGGAGCCCAGATACGCAGTATTTT
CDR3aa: CSAEQGSPDTQYF

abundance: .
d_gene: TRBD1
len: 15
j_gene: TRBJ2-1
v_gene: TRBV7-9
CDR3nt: TGTGCCAGCAGCGCACGGGACAGGGGGGTCAATGAGCAGTTCTTC
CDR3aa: CASSARDRGVNEQFF

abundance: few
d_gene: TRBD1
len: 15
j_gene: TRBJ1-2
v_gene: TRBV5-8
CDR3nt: TGTGCCAGCAGCCGGGACAGTGGAGCTAACTATGGCTACACCTTC
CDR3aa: CASSRDSGANYGYTF

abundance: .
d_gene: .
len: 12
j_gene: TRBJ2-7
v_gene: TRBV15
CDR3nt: TGTGCCACCAGCAGAGATCGGTACGAGCAGTACTTC
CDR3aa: CATSRDRYEQYF

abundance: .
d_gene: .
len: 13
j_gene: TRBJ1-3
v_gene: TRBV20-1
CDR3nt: TGCAGTGCTTTTAGGTTGTCTGGAAACACCATATATTTT
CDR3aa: CSAFRLSGNTIYF

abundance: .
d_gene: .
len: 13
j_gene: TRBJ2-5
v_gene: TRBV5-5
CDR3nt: TGTGCCAGCAGCTTGGCATATGAAGAGACCCAGTACTTC
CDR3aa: CASSLAYEETQYF

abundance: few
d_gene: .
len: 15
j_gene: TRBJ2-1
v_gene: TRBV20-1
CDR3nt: TGCAGTGCTAGAGATATATTTGGACTGGCTCATGAGCAGTTCTTC
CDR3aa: CSARDIFGLAHEQFF

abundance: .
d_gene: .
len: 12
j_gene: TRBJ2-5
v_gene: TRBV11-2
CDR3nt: TGTGCCAGCAGCATGGACCAAGAGACCCAGTACTTC
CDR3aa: CASSMDQETQYF

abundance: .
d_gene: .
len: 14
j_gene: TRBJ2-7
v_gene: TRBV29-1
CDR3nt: TGCAGCGTTGTCCCGGGAGTACCCTCCTACGAGCAGTACTTC
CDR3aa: CSVVPGVPSYEQYF

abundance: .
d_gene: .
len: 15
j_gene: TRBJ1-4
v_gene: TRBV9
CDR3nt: TGTGCCAGCAGCCCCGAGGGTGTAACTAATGAAAAACTGTTTTTT
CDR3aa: CASSPEGVTNEKLFF

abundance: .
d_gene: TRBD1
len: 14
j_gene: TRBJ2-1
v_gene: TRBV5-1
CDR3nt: TGCGCCAGCACTACAGGGGCCCCATACAATGAGCAGTTCTTC
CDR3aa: CASTTGAPYNEQFF

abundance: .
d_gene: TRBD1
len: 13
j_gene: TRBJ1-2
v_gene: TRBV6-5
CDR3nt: TGTGCCAGCAGCATGACAGGGGGGGATGGCTACACCTTC
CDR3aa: CASSMTGGDGYTF

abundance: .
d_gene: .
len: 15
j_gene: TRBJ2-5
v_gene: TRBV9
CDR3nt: TGTGCCAGCAGCACTGGGTGGACCGACCAAGAGACCCAGTACTTC
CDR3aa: CASSTGWTDQETQYF

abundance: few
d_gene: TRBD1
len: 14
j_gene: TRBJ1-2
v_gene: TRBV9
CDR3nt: TGTGCCAGCAGCGATGGGACAGGCCTGGAGGGCTACACCTTC
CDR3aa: CASSDGTGLEGYTF

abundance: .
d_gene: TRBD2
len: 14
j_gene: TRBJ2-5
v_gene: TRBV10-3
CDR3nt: TGTGCCATCAGTGAATTTGCGGGAGGGGAGACCCAGTACTTC
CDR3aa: CAISEFAGGETQYF

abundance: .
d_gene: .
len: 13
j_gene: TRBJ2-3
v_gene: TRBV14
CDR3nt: TGTGCCAGCAGCCAAGTTTCCGCAGATACGCAGTATTTT
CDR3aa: CASSQVSADTQYF

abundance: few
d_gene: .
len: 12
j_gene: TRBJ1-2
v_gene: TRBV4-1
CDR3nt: TGCGCCAGCAGCCAAGAGCGGGATGGCTACACCTTC
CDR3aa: CASSQERDGYTF